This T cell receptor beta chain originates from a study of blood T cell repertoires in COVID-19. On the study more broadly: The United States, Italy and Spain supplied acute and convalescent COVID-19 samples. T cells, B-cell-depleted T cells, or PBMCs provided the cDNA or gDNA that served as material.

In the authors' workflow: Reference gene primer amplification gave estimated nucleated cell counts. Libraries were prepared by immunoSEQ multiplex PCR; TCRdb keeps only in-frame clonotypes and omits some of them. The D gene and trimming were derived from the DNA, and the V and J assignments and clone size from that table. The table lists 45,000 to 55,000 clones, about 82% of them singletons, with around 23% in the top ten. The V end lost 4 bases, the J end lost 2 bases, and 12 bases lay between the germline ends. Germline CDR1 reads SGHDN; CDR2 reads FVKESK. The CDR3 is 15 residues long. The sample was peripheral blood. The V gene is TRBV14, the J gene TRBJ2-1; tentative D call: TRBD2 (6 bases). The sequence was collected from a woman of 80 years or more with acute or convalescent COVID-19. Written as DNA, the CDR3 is TGTGCCAGCAGCCTTGGAGGGTCCCCCTACAATGAGCAGTTCTTC. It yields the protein CASSLGGSPYNEQFF.